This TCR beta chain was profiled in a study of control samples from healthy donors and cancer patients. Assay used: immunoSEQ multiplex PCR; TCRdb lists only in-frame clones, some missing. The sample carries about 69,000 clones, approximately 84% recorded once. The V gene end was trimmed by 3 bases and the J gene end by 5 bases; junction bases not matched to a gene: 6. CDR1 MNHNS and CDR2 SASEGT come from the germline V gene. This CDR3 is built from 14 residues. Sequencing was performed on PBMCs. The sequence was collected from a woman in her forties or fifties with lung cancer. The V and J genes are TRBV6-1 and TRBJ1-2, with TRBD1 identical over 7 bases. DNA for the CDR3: TGTGCCAGCAGTGAGCTAGGGGGCGGTTATGGCTACACCTTC. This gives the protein CASSELGGGYGYTF.